Presented here are 26 T cell receptor beta chains from one specimen sequenced in a study of CD8 T cells in ankylosing spondylitis. TCRdb independently ran MiXCR on the 5' RACE reads; one entry per CDR3 protein. The sample carries roughly 200,000 distinct CDR3 sequences, 20% to 30% recorded once. The sample comprised blood, either unsorted or a sorted T cell fraction (not recorded which). These receptors were obtained from a male donor with ankylosing spondylitis or in good health (not recorded which).

This clonotype appeared many times. The chain recombines TRBV7-9 with TRBJ2-7; perhaps TRBD2 as D (6 bases). V lost 5 bases and J lost 0, with 14 bases in between. Germline lookup yields CDR1 SEHNR and CDR2 FQNEAQ (reference sequence). This CDR3 comprises 15 residues. The CDR3 protein is CASSQLATTSYEQYF. Here the CDR3 DNA reads TGTGCCAGCAGCCAACTAGCTACGACCTCCTACGAGCAGTACTTC.

The chain links TRBV12-3 or TRBV12-4 to TRBJ1-1; D is possibly TRBD1 (6 bases). Trimming pared 1 base from V and 7 bases from J, leaving 13 bases between. This CDR3 comprises 14 residues. CDR3 coding DNA: TGTGCCAGCAGTTTAGGGACAGACCAAGATGAAGCTTTCTTT. Translation gives CASSLGTDQDEAFF.

Remarks on this clonotype: This sequence may be a read error, since a much larger clone differs from it by one base. V and J are TRBV6-1 and TRBJ1-5; 7 nucleotides agree with TRBD1. The CDR3 has 14 residues. Germline V gene data show CDR1 as MNHNS and CDR2 as SASEGT. V lost 6 bases to trimming and J lost 1 base; unmatched junction nucleotides: 3. CDR3 loop: CASSRDSSNQPQHF. For the CDR3, the DNA is TGTGCCAGCAGCCGGGACAGCAGCAATCAGCCCCAGCATTTT.

The J gene is TRBJ2-5, the V gene TRBV5-1; D is ambiguous. This CDR3 spans 15 amino acids. Germline CDR1 SGHRS, CDR2 YFSETQ. Trimming removed 0 bases from V and 5 bases from J, with 14 bases in between. In DNA, the CDR3 is TGCGCCAGCAGCTTGGACGGGCAGCCCGGGGAGACCCAGTACTTC. It specifies CASSLDGQPGETQYF.

This clonotype showed up just a few times. V usage is TRBV20-1 and J usage is TRBJ2-1, with 9 nucleotides matching TRBD2. This CDR3 has 14 residues. Germline values: CDR1 DFQATT, CDR2 SNEGSKA (reference sequence). Germline trimming cut 6 bases from V and 7 bases from J; bases unmatched to any gene: 10. For the CDR3, the DNA is TGCAGTGCAAGACTAGCGGTGGTCCTGAATGAGCAGTTCTTC. This codes for CSARLAVVLNEQFF.

There are a few counts of this clonotype. This chain uses TRBV20-1 with TRBJ2-7; TRBD1 aligns across 7 bases. CDR3 size: 14 residues. The germline gives CDR1 DFQATT, CDR2 SNEGSKA (reference sequence). Trimming removed 1 base from V and 4 bases from J; junction bases left unmatched: 7. CDR3 in DNA: TGCAGTGCTAGAGTTCAGGGACAGAAATACGAGCAGTACTTC. It translates to CSARVQGQKYEQYF.

There are many counts of this clonotype. The chain combines TRBV7-8 with TRBJ1-6; maybe TRBD1 (6 bases). V was clipped by 5 bases and J by 7 bases, with 9 bases between them. Germline values: CDR1 SGHVS, CDR2 FQNEAQ. The CDR3 extends over 13 amino acids. DNA for the CDR3: TGTGCCAGCAGCCCTGGGGGCAATTCACCCCTCCACTTT. Its protein is CASSPGGNSPLHF.

This chain connects TRBV18 to TRBJ1-6; perhaps TRBD1 as D (6 bases). CDR3 size: 15 residues. With 5 bases removed from V and 5 bases from J, the gap between germline ends came to 13 bases. In germline, CDR1 is KGHSH, CDR2 LQKENI. For the CDR3, the DNA is TGTGCCAGCTCATCCGGGACACCGGATAATTCACCCCTCCACTTT. This gives the protein CASSSGTPDNSPLHF.

This clonotype was seen a handful of times. The gene calls are TRBV18 and TRBJ2-1; weak D call: TRBD1 (6 bases). Germline V gene data show CDR1 as KGHSH and CDR2 as LQKENI. This CDR3 comprises 13 residues. The V end lost 8 bases, the J end lost 2 bases, and 10 bases lay between the germline ends. The CDR3 nucleotides read TGTGCCAGCGGTGAGGGGGCCTACAATGAGCAGTTCTTC. Encoded protein: CASGEGAYNEQFF.

At least ten counts were recorded for this clonotype. The chain joins TRBV3-1 to TRBJ1-2; 8 bases match TRBD1. CDR1 is LGHDT, CDR2 YNNKEL, per germline (reference sequence). CDR3 length: 14 residues. V was pared by 2 bases and J by 4 bases, with 3 bases of the junction left unmatched. Written as DNA, the CDR3 is TGTGCCAGCAGCCAAAAGACAGGGGTCTATGGCTACACCTTC. Protein: CASSQKTGVYGYTF.

This chain connects TRBV20-1 to TRBJ2-7; TRBD2 matches 11 bases. Germline V gene lookup returns CDR1 DFQATT and CDR2 SNEGSKA (reference sequence). The V gene end was trimmed by 2 bases and the J gene end by 3 bases; junction bases not matched to a gene: 6. The CDR3 loop spans 15 amino acids. CDR3 DNA: TGCAGTGCTAGACCTACTAGCGGGAGAATCTACGAGCAGTACTTC. The encoded protein is CSARPTSGRIYEQYF.

In this sample, this clonotype turned up many times. This chain connects TRBV7-9 to TRBJ2-7; 10 bases are a match to TRBD1. Trimming cost V 3 bases and J 11 bases; bases outside gene matches: 13. This CDR3 has 15 residues. Germline CDR1 reads SEHNR; CDR2 reads FQNEAQ (reference sequence). The CDR3 protein is CASSFSGQGSSGKYF. The DNA for the CDR3 is TGTGCCAGCAGCTTTTCGGGACAGGGGTCCTCAGGGAAGTACTTC.

This clonotype was detected ten times or more. The chain recombines TRBV10-3 with TRBJ2-3; no firm D call. V was trimmed by 6 bases and J by 5 bases, leaving 24 bases between them. The germline V gene has CDR1 ENHRY and CDR2 SYGVKD. The CDR3 contains 17 residues. CDR3 in DNA: TGTGCCATCAGCGGCAGTGATTTGGGCACTAAGGGAGATACGCAGTATTTT. The encoded protein is CAISGSDLGTKGDTQYF.

This clonotype was observed a few times. The V call is TRBV4-1, the J call TRBJ2-7; D not certain. The germline V gene has CDR1 MGHRA and CDR2 YSYEKL. V lost 0 bases to trimming and J lost 6 bases, with 12 bases between them. This CDR3 comprises 14 residues. The CDR3 nucleotides read TGCGCCAGCAGCCAAGATAGTCGGGCGCTCGAGCAGTACTTC. It codes for CASSQDSRALEQYF.

This clonotype was seen more than once but under ten times. The chain couples TRBV5-1 to TRBJ2-1; maybe TRBD2 (5 bases). The CDR3 is made up of 15 amino acids. Germline CDR1 reads SGHRS; CDR2 reads YFSETQ. Trimming left V 5 bases short and J 9 bases short, with 21 bases between. CDR3 sequence reads: CASRVDLLSSREQFF. Written as DNA, the CDR3 is TGCGCCAGCAGAGTGGACTTATTGTCGTCGCGTGAGCAGTTCTTC.

This clonotype was counted many times. The V call is TRBV11-1, the J call TRBJ2-5; the match to TRBD2 covers 10 bases. With V trimmed by 2 bases and J by 2 bases, 5 bases remained unmatched. Germline V lookup: CDR1 SGHAT, CDR2 FQDESV (reference sequence). The CDR3 extends over 16 amino acids. CDR3 DNA sequence: TGTGCCAGCAGCTTACTCACTAGCGGGAATCAAGAGACCCAGTACTTC. This codes for CASSLLTSGNQETQYF.

J is TRBJ2-7 and V is TRBV19, with 7 bases aligning to TRBD2. CDR1 is LNHDA and CDR2 is SQIVND in the germline V gene (reference sequence). J was trimmed by 2 bases and V by 5 bases; bases with no gene match: 6. The CDR3 contains 14 residues. CDR3 bases: TGTGCCAGTAGTTATGCTAGCGGTCCCTACGAGCAGTACTTC. It codes for CASSYASGPYEQYF. The full variable domain, its missing parts supplied by reference TRBV19 and TRBJ2-7, is DGGITQSPKYLFRKEGQNVTLSCEQNLNHDAMYWYRQDPGQGLRLIYYSQIVNDFQKGDIAEGYSVSREKKESFPLTVTSAQKNPTAFYLCASSYASGPYEQYFGPGTRLTVT.

The V gene is TRBV7-8, the J gene TRBJ2-1; 14 nucleotides match TRBD2. V was pared by 1 base and J by 3 bases, with 5 bases of the junction left unmatched. CDR1 SGHVS and CDR2 FQNEAQ come from the germline V gene. The CDR3 consists of 18 residues. CDR3 sequence: CASSLGGTSGSYYNEQFF. In DNA form, the CDR3 reads TGTGCCAGCAGCTTAGGGGGGACTAGCGGGAGCTACTACAATGAGCAGTTCTTC.

This clonotype was picked up many times. The chain employs TRBV5-1 and TRBJ2-3; possible D gene TRBD2, 6 bases. Trimming took off 9 bases at V and 2 bases at J, with 19 bases between the two ends. Germline CDR1 SGHRS, CDR2 YFSETQ. The length of the CDR3 is 15 residues. The CDR3 region is CATVLAQKATDTQYF. The CDR3 DNA reads as TGCGCCACCGTACTAGCTCAAAAGGCCACAGATACGCAGTATTTT.

This clonotype has a handful of counts. The V gene is TRBV5-1, the J gene TRBJ1-6; D unclear. V lost 5 bases, J lost 7 bases, and 13 bases lay in between. From germline, CDR1 is SGHRS and CDR2 YFSETQ. This CDR3 is built from 14 residues. The CDR3 DNA reads TGCGCCAGCAGATCCGGGTACGGGAATTCACCCCTCCACTTT. It codes for CASRSGYGNSPLHF.

This clonotype was seen at least ten times. J is TRBJ2-1 and V is TRBV25-1, with 11 bases identical to TRBD2. The CDR3 spans 16 residues. J was trimmed by 7 bases and V by 3 bases; bases with no gene match: 8. Looked up from germline, CDR1 is MGHDK and CDR2 is SYGVNS. The CDR3 bases are TGTGCCAGCAGTGATCCAACTAGCGGGAGCTTAAATGAGCAGTTCTTC. Its translation is CASSDPTSGSLNEQFF.

This clonotype was seen only once. The chain links TRBV6-1 to TRBJ2-7, with 7 bases lining up with TRBD2. CDR1 and CDR2 (germline): MNHNS, SASEGT. Unmatched junction bases numbered 8, after V lost 6 bases and J lost 6 bases. This CDR3 spans 13 amino acids. CDR3 in amino acids: CASRTSPLFEQYF. Written as DNA, the CDR3 is TGTGCCAGCAGGACTAGCCCCCTCTTCGAGCAGTACTTC.

The table lists this clonotype with a few counts. This sequence joins TRBV4-2 and TRBJ2-2; D unresolved. Deletions cut 5 bases from V and 1 base from J, with 11 bases between. This CDR3 has 15 residues. Germline CDR1 reads LGHNA; CDR2 reads YNFKEQ. The chain's CDR3 is CASSSRDKNTGELFF. The CDR3 DNA reads TGTGCCAGCAGCTCCCGAGACAAGAACACCGGGGAGCTGTTTTTT.

The CDR3 region is CASSWGQPGQYEQYF. CDR3 coding DNA: TGTGCCAGCAGTTGGGGACAGCCGGGACAGTACGAGCAGTACTTC. V usage is TRBV6-5 and J usage is TRBJ2-7; TRBD1 matches 7 bases. Per germline, CDR1 MNHEY and CDR2 SVGAGI. This CDR3 region has 15 residues. V lost 4 bases to trimming and J lost 4 bases; unmatched junction nucleotides: 10.

This sequence joins TRBV20-1 and TRBJ1-5, with TRBD1 identical over 8 bases. Losses at the gene ends were 5 bases for V and 4 bases for J; bases not matched to a gene: 7. From germline, CDR1 is DFQATT and CDR2 SNEGSKA (reference sequence). The CDR3 is made up of 14 amino acids. The CDR3 here is CSAGGDRPNQPQHF. The CDR3 DNA follows: TGCAGTGCTGGCGGGGACAGGCCTAATCAGCCCCAGCATTTT.

The sample holds many counts of this clonotype. The chain joins TRBV2 to TRBJ2-2, with 11 bases that match TRBD1. There are 14 residues in the CDR3. V lost 6 bases, J lost 7 bases, and 4 bases stayed unmatched. Germline CDR1 and CDR2: SNHLY and FYNNEI. CDR3 residues: CASRGTGGIGELFF. The CDR3 DNA reads as TGTGCCAGCAGAGGGACAGGGGGGATCGGGGAGCTGTTTTTT.